This T cell receptor beta chain was documented in a study of T-cell reconstitution after alpha-beta-depleted transplantation in children. The CDR3 has 14 residues. V lost 3 bases to trimming and J lost 4 bases, with 11 bases between them. Library preparation (for TCRbeta) was performed with unique molecular identifiers. From the PCR reads, TCRdb called clonotypes with MiXCR, one entry per CDR3 protein. The sample has 300,000 or so distinct CDR3 sequences; 9.5% to 10% are singletons. The material sequenced was PBMCs from the stem cell graft donor, taken from the stem cell graft. The chain couples TRBV12-3 or TRBV12-4 to TRBJ2-3, with no clear D. The sequence derives from a human donor who donated a stem cell graft to a child with SCID. The CDR3 loop is CASSFEGRSDTQYF. The CDR3 coding sequence is TGTGCCAGCAGTTTTGAAGGCCGCTCAGATACGCAGTATTTT.